The 18 T cell receptor beta chains given below trace back to one sample, sequenced in a study of control samples from healthy donors and cancer patients. Profiling relied on immunoSEQ multiplex PCR, and the TCRdb table lists in-frame clones only, not all of them. The data contain under 200,000 clones, over 90% of them singletons. The sequenced material came from blood. The receptors derive from a woman aged 30 to 39 in good health.

V usage is TRBV12-3 or TRBV12-4 and J usage is TRBJ1-5, with a tentative D call TRBD1 (5 bases). V lost 11 bases, J lost 2 bases, and 13 bases lay in between. The length of the CDR3 is 13 residues. The CDR3 DNA sequence: TGTGCCGTGGGGGGGAGGGGCAATCAGCCCCAGCATTTT. This translates into CAVGGRGNQPQHF.

The chain has TRBV14 and TRBJ2-1; TRBD2 matches at 7 bases. This CDR3 has 15 residues. V gave up 0 bases and J gave up 9 bases; unmatched junction bases: 8. Germline-derived CDR1 and CDR2 are SGHDN and FVKESK. The CDR3 here is CASSQDLGAGIEQFF. The CDR3 coding sequence is TGTGCCAGCAGCCAAGATCTTGGAGCGGGGATTGAGCAGTTCTTC. Filled out from reference TRBV14 and TRBJ2-1, the complete variable domain reads EAGVTQFPSHSVIEKGQTVTLRCDPISGHDNLYWYRRVMGKEIKFLLHFVKESKQDESGMPNNRFLAERTGGTYSTLKVQPAELEDSGVYFCASSQDLGAGIEQFFGPGTRLTVL.

The J gene is TRBJ2-7, the V gene TRBV28; no definite D call. The CDR3 has 13 amino acids. V shed 6 bases and J shed 6 bases, with 15 bases lying between them. Looked up from germline, CDR1 is MDHEN and CDR2 is SYDVKM. The CDR3 region is CASSQNTGFEQYF. In DNA form, the CDR3 reads TGTGCCAGCAGCCAAAATACTGGTTTCGAGCAGTACTTC.

This clone was detected once. The chain is built from TRBV2 and TRBJ2-5, with 15 bases lining up with TRBD2. This CDR3 has 15 residues. V gave up 4 bases and J gave up 4 bases; unmatched junction bases: 1. Germline lookup yields CDR1 SNHLY and CDR2 FYNNEI. DNA of the CDR3: TGTGCCAGCAGTGCGGGACTAGCGGGGGGAGAGACCCAGTACTTC. Amino acids: CASSAGLAGGETQYF. The full variable domain, completed using reference TRBV2 and TRBJ2-5, is EPEVTQTPSHQVTQMGQEVILRCVPISNHLYFYWYRQILGQKVEFLVSFYNNEISEKSEIFDDQFSVERPDGSNFTLKIRSTKLEDSAMYFCASSAGLAGGETQYFGPGTRLLVL.

This CDR3 reads CAIRGAVGVLNTGELFF. CDR3 in DNA: TGTGCCATTCGAGGAGCGGTCGGGGTTCTTAACACCGGGGAGCTGTTTTTT. The V gene is TRBV10-3, the J gene TRBJ2-2; maybe TRBD2 (5 bases). This CDR3 comprises 17 residues. The germline gives CDR1 ENHRY, CDR2 SYGVKD. Trimming left V 9 bases short and J 2 bases short, with 22 bases between.

This clone was seen only once. This chain links TRBV5-1 with TRBJ1-5; possible D gene TRBD1, 5 bases. The V end was cut by 0 bases, the J end by 4 bases, with 5 bases between. The CDR3 covers 13 residues. Germline V lookup: CDR1 SGHRS, CDR2 YFSETQ. The CDR3 sequence is CASSLGQNQPQHF. The CDR3, as DNA: TGCGCCAGCAGCTTGGGACAGAATCAGCCCCAGCATTTT.

The rearrangement links TRBV6-6 to TRBJ2-3; D is possibly TRBD1 (5 bases). This CDR3 region has 15 residues. The V and J ends lost 7 bases and 2 bases respectively, with 16 bases between them. The germline gives CDR1 MNHNY, CDR2 SVGAGI (reference sequence). The DNA for the CDR3 is TGTGCCAGCAAAAGAGACAGTGACCTCACAGATACGCAGTATTTT. It translates to CASKRDSDLTDTQYF.

The chain carries TRBV11-2 and TRBJ2-3; 10 positions agree with TRBD2. This CDR3 contains 14 residues. V lost 5 bases, J lost 6 bases, and 5 bases stayed unmatched. Germline CDR1 reads SGHAT; CDR2 reads FQNNGV. The CDR3 spells CASSGAGGGDTQYF. The CDR3, as DNA: TGTGCCAGCAGCGGAGCGGGAGGGGGGGATACGCAGTATTTT.

This rearrangement joins TRBV28 to TRBJ2-1, with D perhaps TRBD2 (6 bases). The V and J ends lost 5 bases and 4 bases respectively, with 18 bases between them. Germline V gene lookup returns CDR1 MDHEN and CDR2 SYDVKM. The CDR3 sequence is 16 residues long. This chain's CDR3 is CASSHRGSGLYNEQFF. Written as DNA, the CDR3 is TGTGCCAGCAGTCATAGGGGTAGCGGACTATACAATGAGCAGTTCTTC.

This rearrangement joins TRBV25-1 to TRBJ2-2; 9 nucleotides match TRBD1. Looked up from germline, CDR1 is MGHDK and CDR2 is SYGVNS. After removal of 2 bases from V and 5 bases from J, the junction contained 3 bases not matched to a gene. The CDR3 runs to 15 residues. The DNA for the CDR3 is TGTGCCAGCAGTGAAAACAGGGGGCGGACCGGGGAGCTGTTTTTT. It specifies CASSENRGRTGELFF.

This chain links TRBV18 with TRBJ2-7; 10 positions agree with TRBD1. The V and J ends lost 2 bases and 3 bases, in that order; junction bases with no gene match: 4. Germline V gene lookup returns CDR1 KGHSH and CDR2 LQKENI. The CDR3 is 15 residues long. In DNA form, the CDR3 reads TGTGCCAGCTCACCATACGGACAGGGGGTCTACGAGCAGTACTTC. Its translation is CASSPYGQGVYEQYF.

The chain carries TRBV3-1 (or the pseudogene TRBV3-2) and TRBJ1-5, with 7 bases fitting TRBD1. The CDR3 totals 14 residues. Unmatched junction bases numbered 3, after V lost 4 bases and J lost 3 bases. From germline, CDR1 is LGHDT and CDR2 YNNKEL (reference sequence). The CDR3 sequence: CASSPGQSNQPQHF. Here the CDR3 DNA reads TGTGCCAGCAGCCCGGGACAGTCCAATCAGCCCCAGCATTTT.

This rearrangement joins TRBV6-5 to TRBJ1-5, with 9 bases matching TRBD1. In germline, CDR1 is MNHEY, CDR2 SVGAGI. The V gene end was trimmed by 5 bases and the J gene end by 1 base; junction bases not matched to a gene: 3. CDR3 size: 15 residues. The DNA for the CDR3 is TGTGCCAGCAGTACCGGGACAGGGAGCAATCAGCCCCAGCATTTT. Its protein is CASSTGTGSNQPQHF.

This clone occurred once. The rearrangement uses TRBV6-1 and TRBJ1-2; no clear D gene. V shed 0 bases and J shed 6 bases, with 5 bases lying between them. This CDR3 spans 12 amino acids. Germline V gives CDR1 MNHNS, CDR2 SASEGT. The CDR3 nucleotides read TGTGCCAGCAGTGAAGCGTTCGATGGCTACACCTTC. The encoded protein is CASSEAFDGYTF.

The chain couples TRBV7-6 to TRBJ2-1; D possibly uses TRBD1 or TRBD2 (5 bases each). The germline V and J ends were trimmed by 2 bases and 9 bases, with 11 bases remaining between them. CDR3 size: 13 residues. Germline V gene data show CDR1 as SGHVS and CDR2 as FNYEAQ. The CDR3 here is CASSLLGAGEQFF. CDR3 DNA: TGTGCCAGCAGCTTATTAGGGGCGGGTGAGCAGTTCTTC.

This chain uses TRBV6-2 or TRBV6-3 with TRBJ2-7; the match to TRBD2 covers 12 bases. The V gene end was trimmed by 2 bases and the J gene end by 7 bases; junction bases not matched to a gene: 6. Looked up from germline, CDR1 is MNHEY and CDR2 is SVGEGT. The CDR3 runs to 15 residues. CDR3 protein: CASSYTRLAGEEQYF. The CDR3 coding sequence is TGTGCCAGCAGTTACACGCGACTAGCGGGAGAAGAGCAGTACTTC.

This clone was seen only once. The J gene is TRBJ2-2, the V gene TRBV21-1. TRBV21-1 is a pseudogene. CDR3 length equals 16 residues. The DNA for the CDR3 is TGTGCCAGCAGCAAGCCGAGACGAATGAACACCGGGGAGCTGTTTTTT. Translating it yields CASSKPRRMNTGELFF.

This chain joins TRBV24-1 and TRBJ1-5, with D possibly TRBD1 on 5 matching bases. Germline lookup yields CDR1 KGHDR and CDR2 SFDVKD. V dropped 4 bases and J dropped 1 base, with 7 bases sitting between them. This CDR3 comprises 14 residues. CDR3 sequence: CATSEWDSNQPQHF. The CDR3 DNA reads TGTGCCACCAGTGAGTGGGACAGCAATCAGCCCCAGCATTTT.